Below, 27 T cell receptor beta chains from the same sample are listed, as sequenced in a study of T cell responses to AZD1222 COVID-19 vaccine. TCRdb's table, derived via immunoSEQ multiplex PCR, lists solely in-frame clones and lacks some. Seen here are around 150,000 clones, 80% to 95% observed once, and the top ten hold approximately 5.4%. The material sequenced was peripheral blood, taken on day 0 of AZD1222 vaccination. The receptor set was obtained from an adult in good health.

The chain has TRBV11-2 and TRBJ1-1; D is unresolved. CDR3 length equals 12 residues. Trimming took 3 bases from V and 1 from J, leaving 3 bases between them. Germline V CDR1 and CDR2: SGHAT, FQNNGV. Here the CDR3 reads CASSFPNTEAFF. The CDR3 nucleotides read TGTGCCAGCAGCTTTCCGAACACTGAAGCTTTCTTT.

This clone was counted a single time. V is TRBV6-4 and J is TRBJ1-4; D uncertain. Trimming took 5 bases from V and 8 from J, leaving 15 bases between them. The germline V gene encodes CDR1 MRHNA and CDR2 SNTAGT. The CDR3 extends over 14 amino acids. The CDR3, as DNA: TGTGCCAGCAGTAGGACCAACTGGGAGGAAAAACTGTTTTTT. Its protein is CASSRTNWEEKLFF.

The gene calls are TRBV7-9 and TRBJ2-1, with 7 positions matching TRBD1. CDR1 and CDR2 from the germline V gene are SEHNR and FQNEAQ (reference sequence). J gave up 6 bases and V 5 bases, and 4 bases lay outside the gene matches. This CDR3 region has 13 residues. The CDR3 bases are TGTGCCAGCAGCCTGGACAGGACCAATGAGCAGTTCTTC. Encoded protein: CASSLDRTNEQFF.

This clone was seen more than once but under ten times. The J gene is TRBJ2-3, the V gene TRBV7-2, with 9 bases aligning to TRBD2. CDR1 is SGHTA and CDR2 is FQGNSA in the germline V gene. The CDR3 extends over 16 amino acids. V lost 2 bases to trimming and J lost 4 bases; unmatched junction nucleotides: 7. DNA for the CDR3: TGTGCCAGCAGCTTATGGGGCGGGAGGGTTGCAGATACGCAGTATTTT. This encodes CASSLWGGRVADTQYF.

J is TRBJ2-1 and V is TRBV5-4; a possible D gene is TRBD2 (5 bases). Germline lookup yields CDR1 SGHNT and CDR2 YYREEE (reference sequence). This CDR3 is built from 13 residues. V lost 2 bases to trimming and J lost 7 bases, with 10 bases between them. Written as DNA, the CDR3 is TGTGCCAGCAGCTTACCGCGCGGGAATGAGCAGTTCTTC. It is translated as CASSLPRGNEQFF.

The CDR3 coding sequence is TGTGCCATCAGTGAGTCGTCGGGGGGAGGCACTGAAGCTTTCTTT. Translated: CAISESSGGGTEAFF. This chain connects TRBV10-3 to TRBJ1-1, with D maybe TRBD1 (5 bases). Germline CDR1 ENHRY, CDR2 SYGVKD. V was clipped by 0 bases and J by 4 bases, with 12 bases between them. The CDR3 contains 15 residues.

This clone was recorded once. The V gene is TRBV7-6, the J gene TRBJ1-1; D gene uncertain. This CDR3 has 13 amino acids. The V and J ends lost 7 bases and 0 bases respectively, with 9 bases between them. CDR1 and CDR2 from the germline V gene are SGHVS and FNYEAQ. The CDR3 DNA is TGTGCCAGCACCCCGAGCTTGAACACTGAAGCTTTCTTT. Residues: CASTPSLNTEAFF.

J is TRBJ2-3 and V is TRBV27; the match to TRBD2 covers 9 bases. Germline trimming cut 5 bases from V and 3 bases from J; bases unmatched to any gene: 9. From germline, CDR1 is MNHEY and CDR2 SMNVEV (reference sequence). The CDR3 has 16 residues. The CDR3 DNA reads TGTGCCAGCAGTCCAGGGACTAGCCATCGAACAGATACGCAGTATTTT. This translates into CASSPGTSHRTDTQYF.

This sequence joins TRBV10-3 and TRBJ2-2; 7 positions match TRBD1. The CDR3 runs 17 residues. In germline, CDR1 is ENHRY, CDR2 SYGVKD. Trimming removed 6 bases from V and 3 bases from J; junction bases left unmatched: 13. The CDR3 sequence: CAISPLTGTAYTGELFF. CDR3 coding DNA: TGTGCCATCAGCCCTCTCACCGGGACAGCCTACACCGGGGAGCTGTTTTTT.

CDR3 region: CASSFGTGGTNEKLFF. CDR3 nucleotides: TGTGCCAGCAGTTTCGGGACAGGGGGCACTAATGAAAAACTGTTTTTT. The chain employs TRBV28 and TRBJ1-4, with 12 bases fitting TRBD1. Per the germline V gene, CDR1 is MDHEN and CDR2 is SYDVKM. J lost 2 bases, V lost 3 bases, and 1 base had no gene match. This CDR3 is 16 amino acids long.

This chain uses TRBV2 with TRBJ2-5; D gene unclear. CDR1 and CDR2 (germline): SNHLY, FYNNEI. The CDR3 extends over 13 amino acids. Trimming stripped 3 bases from V and 4 bases from J, with 9 bases between. DNA of the CDR3: TGTGCCAGCAGTGAGAGGTTCGGAGAGACCCAGTACTTC. This gives the protein CASSERFGETQYF.

This clone has only a few counts. This rearrangement joins TRBV5-1 to TRBJ1-1; TRBD1 matches at 8 bases. The CDR3 is 14 amino acids. Germline V gene data show CDR1 as SGHRS and CDR2 as YFSETQ. J gave up 3 bases and V 4 bases, and 5 bases lay outside the gene matches. In DNA, the CDR3 is TGCGCCAGCAGCGCAGGGGGCGGATACACTGAAGCTTTCTTT. Amino acids: CASSAGGGYTEAFF. The variable domain in full, with the rest retrieved from reference TRBV5-1 and TRBJ1-1, is KAGVTQTPRYLIKTRGQQVTLSCSPISGHRSVSWYQQTPGQGLQFLFEYFSETQRNKGNFPGRFSGRQFSNSRSEMNVSTLELGDSALYLCASSAGGGYTEAFFGQGTRLTVV.

This rearrangement joins TRBV3-1 (or the pseudogene TRBV3-2) to TRBJ2-7; D is undetermined. This CDR3 spans 12 amino acids. Germline CDR1 and CDR2: LGHDT and YNNKEL (reference sequence). Deletions cut 0 bases from V and 2 bases from J, with 2 bases between. The CDR3 here is CASSQDPYEQYF. Written as DNA, the CDR3 is TGTGCCAGCAGCCAAGATCCCTACGAGCAGTACTTC.

This sequence joins TRBV6-5 and TRBJ2-7, with 11 bases identical to TRBD2. CDR1 and CDR2 (germline): MNHEY, SVGAGI. The CDR3 length is 14 residues. Trimming cost V 4 bases and J 3 bases; bases outside gene matches: 2. Written as DNA, the CDR3 is TGTGCCAGCAGTTTAGGACTAGCGGGCTACGAGCAGTACTTC. It yields the protein CASSLGLAGYEQYF.

This clone was detected only a few times. The chain combines TRBV11-2 with TRBJ1-1, with 9 bases that match TRBD1. Germline CDR1 reads SGHAT; CDR2 reads FQNNGV. This CDR3 is built from 14 residues. V lost 1 base and J lost 7; bases outside the gene matches: 4. CDR3 sequence reads: CASSLVSTGGEAFF. Written as DNA, the CDR3 is TGTGCCAGCAGCTTAGTTTCGACAGGGGGTGAAGCTTTCTTT.

The chain carries TRBV21-1 and TRBJ2-1; the table's D call, TRBD2, was not checked against the DNA. TRBV21-1 is given as a pseudogene. The CDR3 loop spans 14 amino acids. CDR3 bases: TGTGCCAGCAGCACAACTAGCGGGAACAATGAGCAGTTCTTC. It translates to CASSTTSGNNEQFF.

V gene TRBV4-1 combines with J gene TRBJ2-5; D remains unclear. The V gene lost 3 bases and the J gene lost 4 bases, with 9 bases spanning the gap. Germline V gives CDR1 MGHRA, CDR2 YSYEKL. The CDR3 runs to 13 residues. The DNA of the CDR3 is TGCGCCAGCAGCCAGATCATGGCAGAGACCCAGTACTTC. Translating it yields CASSQIMAETQYF.

The CDR3 protein is CASINRGSNEAFF. DNA of the CDR3: TGTGCCAGCATCAACAGGGGGTCCAATGAAGCTTTCTTT. The chain links TRBV6-5 to TRBJ1-1; 8 nucleotides align to TRBD1. The germline CDR1 and CDR2 sequences are MNHEY and SVGAGI. J was trimmed by 7 bases and V by 7 bases; bases with no gene match: 8. The CDR3 contains 13 residues.

In this sample, this clone turned up a few times. The rearrangement uses TRBV14 and TRBJ1-2, with 7 nucleotides matching TRBD1. The CDR3 loop spans 15 amino acids. CDR1 and CDR2 from the germline V gene are SGHDN and FVKESK. J lost 4 bases, V lost 3 bases, and 8 bases had no gene match. The CDR3 DNA reads as TGTGCCAGCAGCCACCTCGACAGGGACCCCTATGGCTACACCTTC. Translating gives CASSHLDRDPYGYTF.

The CDR3 DNA reads as TGTGCCAGCAGTTTAAGCCCTACCTACGAGCAGTACTTC. Protein product: CASSLSPTYEQYF. This chain uses TRBV28 with TRBJ2-7; D gene uncertain. This CDR3 is 13 amino acids long. Trimming stripped 2 bases from V and 2 bases from J, with 7 bases between. Germline V gene data show CDR1 as MDHEN and CDR2 as SYDVKM.

This rearrangement joins TRBV5-6 to TRBJ1-2; TRBD1 agrees at 10 bases. V trimming: 5 bases; J trimming: 3 bases; junction bases outside the gene matches: 10. The CDR3 covers 16 residues. The germline V gene has CDR1 SGHDT and CDR2 YYEEEE. The chain's CDR3 is CASRHTLGTGDYGYTF. CDR3 sequence (DNA): TGTGCCAGCAGACATACCCTCGGGACAGGGGACTATGGCTACACCTTC.

The rearrangement uses TRBV5-1 and TRBJ2-1; D call uncertain. CDR3 length equals 13 residues. V lost 0 bases and J lost 7, with 8 bases in between. Germline CDR1 SGHRS, CDR2 YFSETQ. The DNA for the CDR3 is TGCGCCAGCAGCTTGGTGGCAGAGAATGAGCAGTTCTTC. It encodes CASSLVAENEQFF.

The chain combines TRBV6-1 with TRBJ2-7, with D perhaps assigned TRBD1 or TRBD2 (5 bases each). Germline assignment: CDR1 MNHNS and CDR2 SASEGT. Trimming left V 0 bases short and J 0 bases short, with 12 bases between. This CDR3 region has 16 residues. The chain's CDR3 is CASSEARDAFSYEQYF. Here the CDR3 DNA reads TGTGCCAGCAGTGAAGCCCGGGACGCATTCTCCTACGAGCAGTACTTC.

This clone was picked up one time. The chain uses TRBV2 and TRBJ1-5, with a weak D call TRBD1 (5 bases). The CDR3 runs to 13 residues. V dropped 3 bases and J dropped 4 bases, with 7 bases sitting between them. CDR1 and CDR2 from the germline V gene are SNHLY and FYNNEI. In DNA, the CDR3 is TGTGCCAGCAGTGAGACAGATAATCAGCCCCAGCATTTT. Translating it yields CASSETDNQPQHF.

This clone was counted once. V usage is TRBV5-1 and J usage is TRBJ2-7; 10 nucleotides align to TRBD2. Germline values: CDR1 SGHRS, CDR2 YFSETQ. The CDR3 runs to 13 residues. Germline trimming cut 4 bases from V and 11 bases from J; bases unmatched to any gene: 9. The CDR3 here is CASSEPAGGQKYF. CDR3 nucleotide sequence: TGCGCCAGCAGCGAGCCAGCGGGAGGGCAAAAGTACTTC.

The chain recombines TRBV19 with TRBJ2-7; D gene unclear. This CDR3 is 17 amino acids long. The germline gives CDR1 LNHDA, CDR2 SQIVND (reference sequence). Trimming removed 1 base at V and 4 bases at J, with 20 bases between. The CDR3 DNA sequence: TGTGCCAGTAGTATAGGTTTTCCTAACCTACAGCAATACGAGCAGTACTTC. Its protein is CASSIGFPNLQQYEQYF.

CDR3 coding DNA: TGCAGTGCTCAAGACCCCCAGGCGCAGTACTTC. This encodes CSAQDPQAQYF. The chain carries TRBV20-1 and TRBJ2-7; D gene uncertain. The CDR3 covers 11 residues. CDR1 DFQATT and CDR2 SNEGSKA come from the germline V gene (reference sequence). V was trimmed by 5 bases and J by 9 bases, leaving 14 bases between them.